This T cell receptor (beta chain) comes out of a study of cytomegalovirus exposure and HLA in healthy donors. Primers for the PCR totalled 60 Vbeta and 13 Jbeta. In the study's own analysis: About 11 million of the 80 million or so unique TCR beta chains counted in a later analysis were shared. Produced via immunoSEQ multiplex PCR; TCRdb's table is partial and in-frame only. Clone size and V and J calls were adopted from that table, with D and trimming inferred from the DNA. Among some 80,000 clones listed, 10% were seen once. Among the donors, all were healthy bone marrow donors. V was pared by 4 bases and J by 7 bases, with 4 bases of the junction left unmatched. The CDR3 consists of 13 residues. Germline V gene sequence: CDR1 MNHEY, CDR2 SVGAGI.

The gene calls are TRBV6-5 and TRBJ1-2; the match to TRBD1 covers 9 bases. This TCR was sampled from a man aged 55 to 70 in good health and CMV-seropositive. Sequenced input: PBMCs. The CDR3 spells CASSSTGGGGYTF. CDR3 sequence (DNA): TGTGCCAGCAGTTCGACAGGGGGGGGTGGCTACACCTTC.